This T cell receptor (beta chain) was captured by sequencing in a study of shared clonotypes between healthy human individuals. Study as a whole: Donors had three CD4 naive, three CD4 memory, two CD8 naive and one CD8 memory plate apiece.

Germline V gene lookup returns CDR1 KGHSH and CDR2 LQKENI. The CDR3 is 17 residues long. Here immunoSEQ multiplex PCR was the method, and the copy in TCRdb shows in-frame clones only, minus some. The sample has 600,000 to 750,000 clones; 55% to 75% are singletons. Concerning this clone itself: A read error may account for a junction end that differs from germline.

Specimen: memory CD4+ T cells sorted from blood. The sample's subset: CD45RA-negative fraction. The sequence was obtained from a woman in her twenties or thirties in good health. The chain combines TRBV18 with TRBJ1-1, with TRBD1 identical over 12 bases. The CDR3 sequence: CASSLPGTGGVKTEAFF. The CDR3 DNA reads TGTGCCAGCTCACTCCCCGGGACAGGGGGCGTGAAGACTGAAGCTTTCTTT.